The source of this T cell receptor beta chain is a study of blood T cell repertoires in COVID-19. Study information: The cDNA or gDNA used as material had been derived from T cells, B-cell-depleted T cells, or PBMCs.

Generated by immunoSEQ multiplex PCR, the TCRdb table keeps only in-frame clones and is missing some. Of about 270,000 clones detected, approximately 90% appear once; the ten largest clones hold 2% to 3%. Sequenced material: PBMCs or T cells enriched from blood (not recorded which). The receptor's source is a woman aged 18-29 years who had recovered from COVID-19.

CDR3 amino acids: CASSLTGQYGYTF. For the CDR3, the DNA is TGTGCCAGCAGTTTAACGGGACAATATGGCTACACCTTC. The genes are TRBV12-3 or TRBV12-4 and TRBJ1-2, with D perhaps matching TRBD1 (6 bases). This CDR3 has 13 amino acids. V lost 2 bases to trimming and J lost 5 bases, with 9 bases between them.